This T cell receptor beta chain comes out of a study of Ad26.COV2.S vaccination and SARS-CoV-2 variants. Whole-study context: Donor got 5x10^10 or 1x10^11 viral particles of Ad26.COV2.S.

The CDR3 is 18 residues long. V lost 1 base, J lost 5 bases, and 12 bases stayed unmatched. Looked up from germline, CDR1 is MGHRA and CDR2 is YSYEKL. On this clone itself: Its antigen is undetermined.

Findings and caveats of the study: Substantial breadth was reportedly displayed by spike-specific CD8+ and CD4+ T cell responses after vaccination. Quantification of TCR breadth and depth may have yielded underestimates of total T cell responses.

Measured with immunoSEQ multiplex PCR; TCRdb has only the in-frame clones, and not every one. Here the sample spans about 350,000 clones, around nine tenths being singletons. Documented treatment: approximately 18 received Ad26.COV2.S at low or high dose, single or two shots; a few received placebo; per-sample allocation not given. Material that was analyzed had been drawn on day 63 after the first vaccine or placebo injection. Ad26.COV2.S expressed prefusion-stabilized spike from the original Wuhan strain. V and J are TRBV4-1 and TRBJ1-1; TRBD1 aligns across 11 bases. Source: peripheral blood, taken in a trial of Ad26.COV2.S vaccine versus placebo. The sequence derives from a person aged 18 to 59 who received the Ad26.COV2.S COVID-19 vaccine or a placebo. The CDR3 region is CASSQGGLRDRGNTEAFF. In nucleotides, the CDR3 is TGCGCCAGCAGCCAAGGGGGACTAAGGGACAGGGGGAATACTGAAGCTTTCTTT.